This entry lists 18 T cell receptor beta chains sequenced from one sample in a study of monozygotic twins with inflammatory bowel disease. TCRdb reprocessed the 5' RACE reads and keeps a single row for each CDR3 protein, giving no DNA. Across just over 300,000 distinct CDR3 sequences, the top ten clones capture roughly 5.3% of the sample. The sequenced sample was blood. These receptor sequences come from a human donor with ulcerative colitis or Crohn's disease, or a healthy co-twin of an affected twin (not recorded which).

The chain joins TRBV20-1 to TRBJ1-3. Germline V gene data show CDR1 as DFQATT and CDR2 as SNEGSKA (reference sequence). This CDR3 is 18 amino acids long. CDR3 in amino acids: CSASHQPGLALSGNTIYF.

The rearrangement links TRBV9 to TRBJ2-6; TCRdb lists TRBD1, though no DNA is available to test this call. The CDR3 is 19 residues long. Germline V lookup: CDR1 SGDLS, CDR2 YYNGEE. CDR3 amino acids: CASSVGMGAQLSGANVLTF.

The CDR3: CASRDPIRPGHLSGANVLTF. The rearrangement joins TRBV25-1 to TRBJ2-6; TCRdb picks TRBD1, but there is no DNA to check that call. Germline CDR1 is MGHDK and CDR2 is SYGVNS. The CDR3 loop spans 20 amino acids. The whole variable domain, filled in from reference TRBV25-1 and TRBJ2-6, reads EADIYQTPRYLVIGTGKKITLECSQTMGHDKMYWYQQDPGMELHLIHYSYGVNSTEKGDLSSESTVSRIRTEHFPLTLESARPSHTSQYLCASRDPIRPGHLSGANVLTFGAGSRLTVL.

The rearrangement links TRBV20-1 to TRBJ2-7; the D gene TCRdb calls, TRBD1, cannot be checked with no DNA. The CDR3 is made up of 12 amino acids. The germline CDR1 and CDR2 sequences are DFQATT and SNEGSKA (reference sequence). CDR3 sequence: CSARPGGREQYF.

The chain joins TRBV20-1 to TRBJ2-7; the D gene TCRdb calls, TRBD2, cannot be checked with no DNA. The CDR3 sequence is 16 residues long. Germline loops: CDR1 DFQATT, CDR2 SNEGSKA (reference sequence). The CDR3 reads CSAPPRGGRAAYEQYF.

This chain joins TRBV5-8 and TRBJ1-2. Germline loops: CDR1 SGHTS, CDR2 YDEGEE. This CDR3 is built from 14 residues. CDR3: CASSFESSGYGYTF.

The rearrangement joins TRBV15 to TRBJ1-1. This CDR3 contains 13 residues. The germline V gene has CDR1 LNHNV and CDR2 YYDKDF (reference sequence). The chain's CDR3 is CATSGLVNTEAFF.

V usage is TRBV30 and J usage is TRBJ2-5; TCRdb picks TRBD1, but there is no DNA to check that call. This CDR3 is 14 amino acids long. Germline CDR1 and CDR2: GTSNPN and SVGIG (reference sequence). The CDR3 sequence: CAWSVGGGTETQYF.

The rearrangement links TRBV6-5 to TRBJ2-4; TCRdb picks TRBD2, but there is no DNA to check that call. Germline V CDR1 and CDR2: MNHEY, SVGAGI. The CDR3 spans 16 residues. CDR3: CASSYLAGVAKNIQYF.

The rearrangement uses TRBV5-1 and TRBJ2-2; TCRdb's D call, TRBD1, is unchecked because there is no DNA. Germline values: CDR1 SGHRS, CDR2 YFSETQ. The CDR3 extends over 16 amino acids. The CDR3 loop is CASSPRQAMNTGELFF.

V gene TRBV30 combines with J gene TRBJ2-3; TCRdb's D call of TRBD2 is untestable without DNA. The CDR3 is 15 residues long. Germline V gene lookup returns CDR1 GTSNPN and CDR2 SVGIG (reference sequence). CDR3 amino acids: CAWSPSGGNTDTQYF.

The chain uses TRBV10-3 and TRBJ2-1; lacking DNA, the TRBD1 call made by TCRdb goes unchecked. Germline lookup yields CDR1 ENHRY and CDR2 SYGVKD. The CDR3 totals 14 residues. The CDR3 spells CAISDRSHRGEQFF.

This chain uses TRBV6-4 with TRBJ2-7. Germline values: CDR1 MRHNA, CDR2 SNTAGT. The CDR3 is made up of 14 amino acids. CDR3 amino acids: CASSVWPGSYEQYF.

The chain carries TRBV29-1 and TRBJ2-5; TCRdb picks TRBD2, but there is no DNA to check that call. The CDR3 extends over 14 amino acids. Germline V lookup: CDR1 SQVTM, CDR2 ANQGSEA. The CDR3 loop is CSVDGLAGLETQYF.

This sequence joins TRBV20-1 and TRBJ2-1; TCRdb selects TRBD2, and the lack of DNA leaves this call unchecked. Germline-derived CDR1 and CDR2 are DFQATT and SNEGSKA (reference sequence). This CDR3 region has 15 residues. CDR3 residues: CSASLLAGVSNEQFF.

The V call is TRBV20-1, the J call TRBJ2-4; the D gene TCRdb calls, TRBD1, cannot be checked with no DNA. Germline CDR1 reads DFQATT; CDR2 reads SNEGSKA (reference sequence). The CDR3 is 14 amino acids. The chain's CDR3 is CSATPRTGKNMQYF.

The rearrangement uses TRBV20-1 and TRBJ1-2; the D gene TCRdb calls, TRBD1, cannot be checked with no DNA. There are 14 residues in the CDR3. The germline gives CDR1 DFQATT, CDR2 SNEGSKA (reference sequence). The CDR3: CSARTDRGIYGYTF.

This chain links TRBV20-1 with TRBJ1-5. This CDR3 comprises 14 residues. The germline V gene has CDR1 DFQATT and CDR2 SNEGSKA (reference sequence). Here the CDR3 reads CSARAASFNQPQHF.